What follows are 3 T cell receptor beta chains derived from one specimen sequenced in a study of chemoradiotherapy in HPV16-positive cancers. Data came from immunoSEQ multiplex PCR; TCRdb stores just in-frame clones and leaves some out. The sample has around 15,000 clones; approximately 84% are singletons. This material was acquired from a patient who underwent chemoradiotherapy. The receptors were sampled from a human donor with HPV-associated anogenital cancer.

The chain combines TRBV5-1 with TRBJ1-5; maybe TRBD1 (5 bases). V lost 4 bases and J 2 bases, leaving 13 bases between the germline ends. Germline loops: CDR1 SGHRS, CDR2 YFSETQ. This CDR3 is built from 15 residues. The CDR3 protein is CASSPSGGGNQPQHF. The CDR3 region has the DNA TGCGCCAGCAGCCCTTCGGGGGGTGGCAATCAGCCCCAGCATTTT.

This sequence joins TRBV21-1 and TRBJ2-7; the DNA was not compared with TRBD1, the D call given in the table. TRBV21-1 is noted as a pseudogene. The CDR3 runs 14 residues. The CDR3 here is CASLEGQSSYEQYF. The CDR3 nucleotides are TGTGCCAGCTTGGAGGGACAGTCCTCCTACGAGCAGTACTTC.

The chain has TRBV7-3 and TRBJ1-2; no definite D call. CDR1 and CDR2 (germline): SGHTA, FQGTGA. Trimming removed 0 bases at V and 4 bases at J, with 18 bases between. This CDR3 is 17 amino acids long. DNA of the CDR3: TGTGCCAGCAGCTTAACACATGACGAGGGCCGTACCTATGGCTACACCTTC. This codes for CASSLTHDEGRTYGYTF.